This TCR beta chain was recorded in a study of control samples from healthy donors and cancer patients. Libraries were prepared by immunoSEQ multiplex PCR; TCRdb keeps only in-frame clonotypes and omits some of them. The data contain fewer than 65,000 clones, approximately 89% of them singletons. The CDR3 extends over 15 amino acids. The germline V gene encodes CDR1 LNHDA and CDR2 SQIVND (reference sequence). V lost 7 bases to trimming and J lost 2 bases, with 18 bases between them. This receptor was obtained from a man aged 40-49 years with colorectal cancer. The specimen was PBMCs. The chain couples TRBV19 to TRBJ2-7, with D maybe TRBD1 (5 bases). CDR3 DNA: TGTGCCAGTAAGTTTCAGGGCCTCGGAACCTACGAGCAGTACTTC. Amino acid sequence: CASKFQGLGTYEQYF.